A single sample gave rise to the 29 T cell receptor beta chains below, sequenced in a study of blood T cell repertoires in COVID-19. Sequencing used immunoSEQ multiplex PCR; TCRdb keeps in-frame clones, though not all of them. The data show 150,000 or so clones, 75% to 85% seen once. The sample taken for sequencing was peripheral blood. Source of these receptors: a woman aged 80 or over with active or convalescent COVID-19.

This chain connects TRBV5-4 to TRBJ1-3; 9 bases map to TRBD1. V dropped 3 bases and J dropped 9; count of bases not matched to a gene: 13. The CDR3 extends over 16 amino acids. The germline V gene encodes CDR1 SGHNT and CDR2 YYREEE (reference sequence). The CDR3 DNA reads as TGTGCCAGCAGCTCGAGGGGGACAGGGCGGGGTGGCACCATATATTTT. Amino acids: CASSSRGTGRGGTIYF.

V usage is TRBV7-9 and J usage is TRBJ1-2, with TRBD1 matching 7 bases. The CDR3 has 14 residues. Germline lookup yields CDR1 SEHNR and CDR2 FQNEAQ (reference sequence). J lost 1 base, V lost 4 bases, and 3 bases had no gene match. The chain's CDR3 is CASSSGTVNYGYTF. As DNA, the CDR3 is TGTGCCAGCAGCTCCGGGACAGTTAACTATGGCTACACCTTC.

This chain joins TRBV4-1 and TRBJ2-1; 10 bases line up with TRBD2. The germline CDR1 and CDR2 sequences are MGHRA and YSYEKL. The CDR3 runs 17 residues. The trim removed 0 bases at V and 4 bases at J, leaving 6 bases unmatched. In nucleotides, the CDR3 is TGCGCCAGCAGCCAAGAGTTAGCGGGGGGCTCATACAATGAGCAGTTCTTC. The encoded protein is CASSQELAGGSYNEQFF.

CDR3 DNA: TGCGCCAGCAGCTTGGGGGCTCCGGGGGCTAACTATGGCTACACCTTC. Protein: CASSLGAPGANYGYTF. The chain has TRBV5-1 and TRBJ1-2, with a tentative D call TRBD1 (5 bases). Germline V lookup: CDR1 SGHRS, CDR2 YFSETQ. The ends were cut back, 0 bases at V and 0 bases at J, with 12 bases in the middle. The CDR3 is 16 amino acids. The full variable domain, completed using reference TRBV5-1 and TRBJ1-2, is KAGVTQTPRYLIKTRGQQVTLSCSPISGHRSVSWYQQTPGQGLQFLFEYFSETQRNKGNFPGRFSGRQFSNSRSEMNVSTLELGDSALYLCASSLGAPGANYGYTFGSGTRLTVV.

This chain links TRBV21-1 with TRBJ1-4. TRBV21-1 is a listed pseudogene. The CDR3 consists of 16 residues. The chain's CDR3 is CASSKAFDADNEKLFF. The DNA for the CDR3 is TGTGCCAGCAGCAAAGCGTTCGACGCGGATAATGAAAAACTGTTTTTT.

The chain carries TRBV19 and TRBJ2-7, with a possible D match to TRBD1 (5 bases). The germline V gene has CDR1 LNHDA and CDR2 SQIVND (reference sequence). The V gene lost 4 bases and the J gene lost 6 bases, with 13 bases spanning the gap. The CDR3 has 13 amino acids. CDR3 DNA: TGTGCCAGTAGTAAGCAGGGTGCCACCGAGCAGTACTTC. It encodes CASSKQGATEQYF.

CDR3 protein: CASSPGTSQDEQFF. The CDR3 DNA reads as TGTGCCAGCTCACCAGGGACTAGCCAGGATGAGCAGTTCTTC. This rearrangement joins TRBV18 to TRBJ2-1; 9 nucleotides match TRBD2. This CDR3 spans 14 amino acids. V lost 2 bases to trimming and J lost 8 bases; unmatched junction nucleotides: 4. The germline V gene encodes CDR1 KGHSH and CDR2 LQKENI.

The chain has TRBV19 and TRBJ1-2; tentatively, D is TRBD1 (5 bases). The CDR3 is 15 residues long. The V gene's germline CDR1 is LNHDA and CDR2 SQIVND (reference sequence). V lost 4 bases and J lost 2, with 14 bases in between. CDR3 sequence: CASSKGTDGNYGYTF. DNA of the CDR3: TGTGCCAGTAGTAAGGGGACTGACGGAAACTATGGCTACACCTTC.

The chain is built from TRBV11-2 and TRBJ1-1; tentatively, D is TRBD1 (5 bases). Germline V gene lookup returns CDR1 SGHAT and CDR2 FQNNGV. The CDR3 contains 15 residues. V was cut by 0 bases and J by 5 bases, with 13 bases left in between. Here the CDR3 DNA reads TGTGCCAGCAGCTTAGATTCAGGAGCAGGGACTGAAGCTTTCTTT. Protein: CASSLDSGAGTEAFF.

The chain links TRBV5-1 to TRBJ2-3; 15 bases fit TRBD2. This CDR3 region has 17 residues. With 4 bases clipped from V and 4 bases from J, the junction kept 7 bases outside the gene matches. Germline CDR1 is SGHRS and CDR2 is YFSETQ. The CDR3 region is CASSLRTSGGASDTQYF. CDR3 DNA: TGCGCCAGCAGCCTTAGGACTAGCGGGGGGGCTTCAGATACGCAGTATTTT.

The V gene is TRBV29-1, the J gene TRBJ1-2, with a tentative D call TRBD1 (5 bases). The CDR3 length is 13 residues. The germline V and J ends were trimmed by 4 bases and 6 bases, with 15 bases remaining between them. CDR1 is SQVTM, CDR2 ANQGSEA, per germline. CDR3 region: CSVAPYRFDGYTF. CDR3 nucleotides: TGCAGCGTTGCACCCTACAGGTTCGATGGCTACACCTTC.

This rearrangement joins TRBV7-2 to TRBJ2-3, with D uncertain. Trimming shortened V by 1 base and J by 3 bases, and 11 bases separated the two germline ends. Germline V CDR1 and CDR2: SGHTA, FQGNSA. CDR3 length: 15 residues. In DNA, the CDR3 is TGTGCCAGCAGCTTAGTGTCAGCTAGAACAGATACGCAGTATTTT. Protein: CASSLVSARTDTQYF.

This clone occurred a few times. The chain recombines TRBV3-1 (or the pseudogene TRBV3-2) with TRBJ2-2, with 8 bases identical to TRBD1. The ends lost 5 bases at V and 1 base at J; junction bases unmatched: 6. This CDR3 has 16 residues. Germline CDR1 reads LGHDT; CDR2 reads YNNKEL (reference sequence). The CDR3 reads CASSFSGQGNTGELFF. The DNA for the CDR3 is TGTGCCAGCAGCTTCTCTGGACAGGGGAACACCGGGGAGCTGTTTTTT.

The genes are TRBV6-5 and TRBJ1-1; 8 nucleotides align to TRBD1. The CDR3 is 15 residues long. Trimming at V came to 8 bases and at J to 0 bases, leaving 8 bases not matched to a gene. CDR1 and CDR2 from the germline V gene are MNHEY and SVGAGI. CDR3 loop: CASGAGQGLNTEAFF. The CDR3 DNA follows: TGTGCCAGCGGAGCCGGACAGGGTTTGAACACTGAAGCTTTCTTT.

V is TRBV9 and J is TRBJ1-1, with unresolved D. V was trimmed by 3 bases and J by 8 bases, leaving 17 bases between them. The germline V gene has CDR1 SGDLS and CDR2 YYNGEE. This CDR3 comprises 14 residues. CDR3 coding DNA: TGTGCCAGCAGCGCGACCAGGTCCCCCGGCGAAGCTTTCTTT. Translated: CASSATRSPGEAFF. Filled out from reference TRBV9 and TRBJ1-1, the complete variable domain reads DSGVTQTPKHLITATGQRVTLRCSPRSGDLSVYWYQQSLDQGLQFLIQYYNGEERAKGNILERFSAQQFPDLHSELNLSSLELGDSALYFCASSATRSPGEAFFGQGTRLTVV.

The chain has TRBV14 and TRBJ1-1; no definite D call. Trimming took off 2 bases at V and 4 bases at J, with 8 bases between the two ends. Looked up from germline, CDR1 is SGHDN and CDR2 is FVKESK. The CDR3 sequence is 13 residues long. CDR3 coding DNA: TGTGCCAGCAGCCAACTAGCGGCCACTGAAGCTTTCTTT. Translated: CASSQLAATEAFF.

The genes are TRBV11-2 and TRBJ1-1; perhaps TRBD1 as D (5 bases). The ends were cut back, 4 bases at V and 4 bases at J, with 10 bases in the middle. CDR3 length: 13 residues. CDR1 and CDR2 from the germline V gene are SGHAT and FQNNGV. The CDR3 nucleotides read TGTGCCAGCAGCTGGGGGAGGAGCACTGAAGCTTTCTTT. Residues: CASSWGRSTEAFF.

The chain links TRBV2 to TRBJ1-4, with D uncertain. The CDR3 loop spans 13 amino acids. The V gene's germline CDR1 is SNHLY and CDR2 FYNNEI. CDR3 nucleotide sequence: TGTGGGAGCGACGGAGAAAATAATGAAAAACTGTTTTTT. Its translation: CGSDGENNEKLFF.

The chain has TRBV7-2 and TRBJ2-7; D is possibly TRBD2 (5 bases). The CDR3 runs 14 residues. The V end was cut by 5 bases, the J end by 3 bases, with 14 bases between. Germline V gene lookup returns CDR1 SGHTA and CDR2 FQGNSA. Here the CDR3 DNA reads TGTGCCAGCAGCCTTTCGGCAGGAGGCTACGAGCAGTACTTC. It codes for CASSLSAGGYEQYF.

The rearrangement uses TRBV4-1 and TRBJ2-3; 8 bases map to TRBD1. Unmatched junction bases numbered 13, after V lost 4 bases and J lost 1 base. CDR1 and CDR2 (germline): MGHRA, YSYEKL. The CDR3 has 18 amino acids. The DNA for the CDR3 is TGCGCCAGCAGCCGGCAAGAGCAGGGGGCAGGTGGCACAGATACGCAGTATTTT. Residues: CASSRQEQGAGGTDTQYF.

The chain carries TRBV25-1 and TRBJ1-3; D remains unclear. V lost 6 bases and J 0 bases, leaving 15 bases between the germline ends. This CDR3 contains 16 residues. Germline CDR1 MGHDK, CDR2 SYGVNS. As DNA, the CDR3 is TGTGCCAGCAGCCTTTGGGCGGGGAGCTCTGGAAACACCATATATTTT. It specifies CASSLWAGSSGNTIYF. Filled out from reference TRBV25-1 and TRBJ1-3, the complete variable domain reads EADIYQTPRYLVIGTGKKITLECSQTMGHDKMYWYQQDPGMELHLIHYSYGVNSTEKGDLSSESTVSRIRTEHFPLTLESARPSHTSQYLCASSLWAGSSGNTIYFGEGSWLTVV.

This clone was counted between two and nine times. V is TRBV30 and J is TRBJ1-6; D not certain. The V end was cut by 0 bases, the J end by 0 bases, with 6 bases between. The germline V gene has CDR1 GTSNPN and CDR2 SVGIG (reference sequence). The CDR3 has 15 amino acids. DNA for the CDR3: TGTGCCTGGAGTGTACGCGTCTCCTATAATTCACCCCTCCACTTT. It codes for CAWSVRVSYNSPLHF. Filled out from reference TRBV30 and TRBJ1-6, the complete variable domain reads SQTIHQWPATLVQPVGSPLSLECTVEGTSNPNLYWYRQAAGRGLQLLFYSVGIGQISSEVPQNLSASRPQDRQFILSSKKLLLSDSGFYLCAWSVRVSYNSPLHFGNGTRLTVT.

The chain combines TRBV7-3 with TRBJ1-6; a possible D gene is TRBD1 (6 bases). The CDR3 has 13 residues. V was pared by 7 bases and J by 7 bases, with 11 bases between. Germline V lookup: CDR1 SGHTA, CDR2 FQGTGA. Here the CDR3 reads CASKQDSNSPLHF. For the CDR3, the DNA is TGTGCCAGCAAACAGGACAGCAATTCACCCCTCCACTTT.

This clone was seen once. V usage is TRBV6-1 and J usage is TRBJ2-3, with TRBD2 as a possible D gene (6 bases). CDR3 length equals 12 residues. V lost 6 bases and J lost 4, with 8 bases in between. Germline values: CDR1 MNHNS, CDR2 SASEGT. The CDR3 loop reads CASRRGADTQYF. In nucleotides, the CDR3 is TGTGCCAGCAGGCGGGGAGCAGATACGCAGTATTTT.

The chain is built from TRBV6-5 and TRBJ2-7, with 7 nucleotides matching TRBD1. CDR1 MNHEY and CDR2 SVGAGI come from the germline V gene. The CDR3 is made up of 15 amino acids. J gave up 3 bases and V 7 bases, and 12 bases lay outside the gene matches. CDR3 bases: TGTGCCAGCACCCCGGCCAAGGGGGCTGGCTACGAGCAGTACTTC. Its protein is CASTPAKGAGYEQYF.

This sequence joins TRBV20-1 and TRBJ2-3; 13 bases agree with TRBD2. The CDR3 totals 16 residues. V shed 3 bases, J shed 2 bases, and the junction held 5 bases outside the gene matches. In germline, CDR1 is DFQATT, CDR2 SNEGSKA (reference sequence). The chain's CDR3 is CSASRLAGGVTDTQYF. CDR3 sequence (DNA): TGCAGTGCTAGTAGACTAGCGGGGGGTGTCACAGATACGCAGTATTTT.

This clone occurred once. The chain couples TRBV19 to TRBJ1-1; 7 positions agree with TRBD1. Germline V gene sequence: CDR1 LNHDA, CDR2 SQIVND (reference sequence). V trimming: 6 bases; J trimming: 6 bases; junction bases outside the gene matches: 13. The CDR3 spans 15 residues. The CDR3 bases are TGTGCCAGTAGCCTGCGAAGGGGGCGTTTCGCTGAAGCTTTCTTT. This sequence encodes CASSLRRGRFAEAFF.

This clone was counted at least ten times. One junction end disagrees with the germline gene, perhaps due to a read error. This chain uses TRBV7-7 with TRBJ2-1; 9 nucleotides align to TRBD2. The CDR3 covers 16 residues. The germline gives CDR1 SSHAT, CDR2 FNYEAQ (reference sequence). CDR3 sequence: CASSFGGGANYNEQFF. CDR3 sequence (DNA): TGTGCTAGCAGCTTCGGCGGGGGGGCTAATTACAATGAGCAGTTCTTC.

The chain joins TRBV25-1 to TRBJ1-2, with TRBD1 matching over 7 bases. Germline V gene sequence: CDR1 MGHDK, CDR2 SYGVNS. The CDR3 contains 12 residues. V trimming: 6 bases; J trimming: 8 bases; junction bases outside the gene matches: 6. CDR3 amino acids: CASSQGVGGYTF. DNA for the CDR3: TGTGCCAGCAGCCAGGGGGTAGGGGGCTACACCTTC.